The rows below give T cell receptor beta chains drawn from one sample of a study of CD8 T cells in Susac syndrome. One entry per CDR3 protein, called by TCRdb with MiXCR from the immunoSEQ multiplex PCR reads. The repertoire has approximately 140,000 distinct CDR3 sequences, approximately 79% of them found once; the top ten carry approximately 0.51%. The sequencing input was CD8+ T cells from PBMCs. The receptors were sampled from a human donor with multiple sclerosis. Both conserved end residues are part of each CDR3. The D gene is left open where the match is weak. Clone size, where shown, is once, few, many, or a class for clones that have expanded.

d_call j_call clone_size v_call cdr3_aa cdr3_nt
- TRBJ2-5 once TRBV6-1 CASSEGHRYQYQETQYF TGTGCCAGCAGTGAGGGGCATCGATACCAGTACCAAGAGACCCAGTACTTC
TRBD2 TRBJ2-1 - TRBV9 CASSVGLLGRTYNEQFF TGTGCCAGCAGCGTAGGCCTACTCGGGAGGACCTACAATGAGCAGTTCTTC
- TRBJ1-5 - TRBV5-6 CASSWSSGPQHF TGTGCCAGCAGCTGGTCCAGTGGGCCCCAGCATTTT
TRBD2 TRBJ2-3 - TRBV4-1 CASRLAGTSTDTQYF TGCGCCAGCAGACTAGCGGGGACTAGCACAGATACGCAGTATTTT
TRBD2 TRBJ2-1 - TRBV5-5 CASSWLAGKNEQFF TGTGCCAGCAGCTGGCTAGCGGGAAAAAATGAGCAGTTCTTC
TRBD2 TRBJ2-1 - TRBV19 CASSTLAGAIYNEQFF TGTGCCAGTAGTACCCTAGCGGGAGCAATCTACAATGAGCAGTTCTTC
TRBD1 TRBJ1-3 - TRBV11-2 CASSYPGQLNSGNTIYF TGTGCCAGCAGCTACCCGGGACAGCTGAACTCTGGAAACACCATATATTTT
- TRBJ1-2 - TRBV27 CASSPIPAGRGGYTF TGTGCCAGCAGTCCAATCCCCGCAGGGAGGGGTGGCTACACCTTC
- TRBJ2-2 - TRBV14 CASSQGYGVEELFF TGTGCCAGCAGCCAAGGCTATGGTGTGGAGGAGCTGTTTTTT
TRBD1 TRBJ2-2 once TRBV19 CASNYGGRGPGELFF TGTGCCAGCAACTACGGAGGCAGGGGGCCCGGGGAGCTGTTTTTT
TRBD1 TRBJ1-1 - TRBV29-1 CSAAPTFPGGSNTEAFF TGCAGCGCTGCCCCAACTTTTCCAGGGGGATCGAACACTGAAGCTTTCTTT
- TRBJ1-6 once TRBV27 CASRWSQLSYNSPLHF TGTGCCAGCAGGTGGAGTCAACTCTCCTATAATTCACCCCTCCACTTT
- TRBJ2-5 - TRBV28 CASSLRPYMETQYF TGTGCCAGCAGTTTGCGGCCTTACATGGAGACCCAGTACTTC
- TRBJ2-1 - TRBV11-2 CASRSYNEQFF TGTGCCAGCAGATCATACAATGAGCAGTTCTTC
- TRBJ2-1 - TRBV12-3/TRBV12-4 CASSSRVYNEQFF TGTGCCAGCAGTTCAAGGGTATACAATGAGCAGTTCTTC
- TRBJ2-3 - TRBV30 CAWSPGADTQYF TGTGCCTGGAGCCCGGGAGCAGATACGCAGTATTTT
- TRBJ1-4 once TRBV7-8 CASAQDFFRITTNEKLFF TGTGCCTCCGCCCAGGACTTCTTCCGGATCACAACTAATGAAAAACTGTTTTTT
- TRBJ1-2 few TRBV5-4 CASSADSPYGYTF TGTGCCAGCAGCGCGGACAGCCCCTATGGCTACACCTTC
TRBD1 TRBJ1-1 - TRBV5-1 CASSRDREVEAFF TGCGCCAGCAGCAGAGACAGGGAGGTTGAAGCTTTCTTT
- TRBJ1-2 - TRBV27 CASTGAGEFYGYTF TGTGCCAGCACCGGGGCAGGGGAATTCTATGGCTACACCTTC
- TRBJ1-1 - TRBV2 CASRGSEAFF TGTGCCAGCAGGGGTTCTGAAGCTTTCTTT
- TRBJ2-1 - TRBV6-5 CASSYSPRANEQFF TGTGCCAGCAGTTACTCGCCTAGGGCCAATGAGCAGTTCTTC
TRBD1 TRBJ1-2 - TRBV27 CASSWDRSNYGYTF TGTGCCAGCAGTTGGGACAGGTCTAACTATGGCTACACCTTC
TRBD1 TRBJ2-7 few TRBV27 CASSLAPGTGYSEQYF TGTGCCAGCAGTTTAGCCCCTGGGACAGGGTATTCCGAGCAGTACTTC
TRBD1 TRBJ2-1 - TRBV5-5 CASSWDSTYNEQFF TGTGCCAGCAGCTGGGACAGTACCTACAATGAGCAGTTCTTC
TRBD2 TRBJ2-3 - TRBV12-3/TRBV12-4 CASSKSGSAKVAGADTQYF TGTGCCAGCAGCAAATCAGGGTCCGCGAAGGTAGCGGGGGCAGATACGCAGTATTTT
- TRBJ1-1 - TRBV10-3 CAIREERLEAFF TGTGCCATCAGGGAGGAACGACTTGAAGCTTTCTTT
TRBD2 TRBJ2-2 - TRBV7-9 CASSLPSPAGDTGELFF TGTGCCAGCAGCCTTCCGAGTCCGGCGGGGGACACCGGGGAGCTGTTTTTT
- TRBJ2-4 - TRBV6-6 CASSSPKERDKNIQYF TGTGCCAGCAGTTCCCCGAAGGAAAGAGACAAAAACATTCAGTACTTC
- TRBJ1-1 - TRBV4-1 CASSQDSMGPEAFF TGCGCCAGCAGCCAAGATAGCATGGGGCCTGAAGCTTTCTTT
TRBD1 TRBJ1-3 - TRBV7-8 CATYDRDGNTIYF TGTGCCACCTATGACAGGGACGGAAACACCATATATTTT
- TRBJ2-1 - TRBV7-3 CASSPGLSVVNEQFF TGTGCCAGCAGCCCGGGATTATCGGTAGTAAATGAGCAGTTCTTC
- TRBJ1-2 - TRBV28 CASSFTETYGYTF TGTGCCAGCAGTTTCACAGAGACTTATGGCTACACCTTC
- TRBJ2-4 - TRBV20-1 CSAREPSLAKNIQYF TGCAGTGCTAGAGAACCGTCCTTAGCCAAAAACATTCAGTACTTC
- TRBJ2-1 once TRBV24-1 CATSESGSYNEQFF TGTGCCACCAGTGAGTCCGGATCCTACAATGAGCAGTTCTTC
TRBD2 TRBJ2-1 once TRBV3-1 CASSLSGGSPFNEQFF TGTGCCAGCAGCCTTTCCGGGGGGAGCCCCTTCAATGAGCAGTTCTTC
TRBD1 TRBJ1-2 - TRBV7-9 CASQEGQGAYGYTF TGTGCCAGCCAGGAGGGACAGGGGGCCTATGGCTACACCTTC
TRBD1 TRBJ2-1 - TRBV24-1 CATSVQGAGNEQFF TGTGCCACCAGTGTACAGGGGGCAGGGAATGAGCAGTTCTTC
TRBD1 TRBJ2-7 once TRBV4-1 CASSHYPGGYEQYF TGCGCCAGCAGCCATTATCCAGGGGGCTACGAGCAGTACTTC
TRBD1 TRBJ1-2 once TRBV6-5 CASSNDRGPWGYTF TGTGCCAGCAGTAATGACAGGGGGCCATGGGGCTACACCTTC